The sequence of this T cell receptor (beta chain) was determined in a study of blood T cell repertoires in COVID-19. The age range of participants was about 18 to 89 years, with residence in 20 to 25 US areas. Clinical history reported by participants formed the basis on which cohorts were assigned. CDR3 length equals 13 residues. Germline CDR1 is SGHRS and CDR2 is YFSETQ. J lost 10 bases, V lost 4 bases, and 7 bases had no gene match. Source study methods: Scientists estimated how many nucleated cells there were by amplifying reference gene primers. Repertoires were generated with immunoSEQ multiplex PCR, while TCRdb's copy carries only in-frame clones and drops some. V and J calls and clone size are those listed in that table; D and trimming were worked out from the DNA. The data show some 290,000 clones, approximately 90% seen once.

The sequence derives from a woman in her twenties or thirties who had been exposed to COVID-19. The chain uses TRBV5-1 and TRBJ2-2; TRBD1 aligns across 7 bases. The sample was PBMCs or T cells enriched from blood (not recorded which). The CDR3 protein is CASSTTGSAELFF. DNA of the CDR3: TGCGCCAGCAGCACGACAGGGTCCGCGGAGCTGTTTTTT.